This T cell receptor beta chain was recorded in a study of a mutant IDH1 vaccine in newly diagnosed glioma. Turning to the study itself: Patients previously underwent radiotherapy, temozolomide, or both, and most underwent both. Whole-study findings and limits: Pseudoprogression seemed unlinked to shifts in top peripheral T cell clonotypes.

Time point given: baseline, week 1 (first vaccination visit). Sample treatment: pre-vaccination baseline after standard-of-care therapy. Each astrocytoma in the donors was new, WHO grade 3 or 4, IDH1-mutant and ATRX-lost. Comments on this clone: Its antigen remains unidentified.

Looked up from germline, CDR1 is LGHNA and CDR2 is YSLEER. V was cut by 6 bases and J by 3 bases, with 18 bases left in between. There are 15 residues in the CDR3. Here immunoSEQ multiplex PCR was the method, and the copy in TCRdb shows in-frame clones only, minus some. The repertoire consists of about 54,000 clones, with roughly 80% occurring once and the leading ten covering around 21%. The source was PBMCs, collected from a glioma patient treated with radiotherapy, temozolomide or both. The chain employs TRBV4-3 and TRBJ2-7; possible D gene TRBD1, 5 bases. This sequence was found in a young man with glioma. CDR3 nucleotide sequence: TGCGCCAGCAGTCCCTCCTGGGGCGGAAACTACGAGCAGTACTTC. Its protein product is CASSPSWGGNYEQYF.